These T cell receptor beta chains were read from a single sample in a study of monozygotic twins with inflammatory bowel disease. Each CDR3 protein gets one entry in TCRdb, which reprocessed the 5' RACE reads and gives no DNA. The sample table sets out 110,000 to 150,000 distinct CDR3 sequences. Sequencing used blood. The source is a human donor with ulcerative colitis or Crohn's disease, or a healthy co-twin of an affected twin (not recorded which). Each CDR3 is given with its conserved first and last residue.

j_gene,len,v_gene,CDR3aa
TRBJ2-7,18,TRBV11-2,CASSLPPPASVTSYEQYF
TRBJ2-5,17,TRBV7-6,CASRPTHAGPGPATQYF
TRBJ2-5,14,TRBV29-1,CSGAGRQYQETQYF
TRBJ2-7,12,TRBV19,CASSGAGNEQYF
TRBJ2-3,12,TRBV7-2,CASSETRQGKYF
TRBJ2-7,16,TRBV20-1,CSARDQGANPSPGQYF
TRBJ2-7,15,TRBV20-1,CSASEWTGQERQLYF
TRBJ2-2,16,TRBV18,CASSPGTSGSTGELFF
TRBJ2-3,14,TRBV2,CASERREVIDTQYF
TRBJ1-6,16,TRBV25-1,CASSAPGRGTNSPLHF
TRBJ2-1,21,TRBV20-1,CSASPGLAGLSSPETYNEQFF
TRBJ2-3,16,TRBV5-1,CASRRTSGRPTDTQYF
TRBJ2-2,14,TRBV11-3,CASSPKDRQGELFF
TRBJ2-7,13,TRBV12-3/TRBV12-4,CASKISALYEQYF
TRBJ2-1,12,TRBV7-3,CASSLGSVEQFF
TRBJ2-3,13,TRBV11-2,CASSLGGLSIGYF
TRBJ1-6,14,TRBV5-4,CASSLTGGSSPLHF
TRBJ2-1,15,TRBV18,CASSPIERYGNEQFF
TRBJ1-1,12,TRBV10-3,CSISMTGLEAFF
TRBJ1-3,15,TRBV12-3/TRBV12-4,CASSETASSGNTIYF